Listed below are T cell receptor beta chains from one sample, sequenced in a study of PD-1 blockade in classical Hodgkin lymphoma. The protocol was immunoSEQ multiplex PCR, while the TCRdb copy is restricted to in-frame clones and leaves out a portion. The sample includes 40,000 to 65,000 clones, more than 65% of them seen just once. The sample was peripheral blood mononuclear cells (PBMCs), taken at baseline. These receptors came from a human donor with classical Hodgkin lymphoma. Each CDR3 is given with its conserved first and last residue. A D gene is named only where the DNA matches it firmly. Clone size is stated in some rows and not others, as once, few, many or a class when expanded.

abundance | j_gene | d_gene | v_gene | CDR3nt | CDR3aa
once | TRBJ1-2 | NA | TRBV11-3 | TGTGCCAGCAGCTTGGGGGTTGGTGGCTACACCTTC | CASSLGVGGYTF
NA | TRBJ2-1 | NA | TRBV21-1 | TGTGCCAGCAGCAAGCGGGGCTGCCTTTACAATGAGCAGTTCTTC | CASSKRGCLYNEQFF
few | TRBJ2-5 | NA | TRBV18 | TGTGCCAGCTCACCAGAGCTCGAAGAAGAGACCCAGTACTTC | CASSPELEEETQYF
NA | TRBJ2-2 | NA | TRBV2 | TGTGCCAGCAGTGAACTGAGCGGGGAGCTGTTTTTT | CASSELSGELFF
NA | TRBJ1-1 | NA | TRBV5-4 | TGTGCCAGCAGACCACCGACCGGGTCCTCGAACACTGAAGCTTTCTTT | CASRPPTGSSNTEAFF
NA | TRBJ2-7 | TRBD1 | TRBV25-1 | TGTGCCAGCAGTGAATGGGCAGGGGGCCTCTACGAGCAGTACTTC | CASSEWAGGLYEQYF
few | TRBJ1-2 | NA | TRBV29-1 | TGCAGCGTTGGGGCAGGGCGGTCTGGCTACACCTTC | CSVGAGRSGYTF
NA | TRBJ2-3 | TRBD2 | TRBV2 | TGTGCCAGCGATGCGGGAGGGGGCACAGATACGCAATATTTT | CASDAGGGTDTQYF
NA | TRBJ1-1 | NA | TRBV7-9 | TGTGCCAGCACCAAGCCGGGACCCAACACTGAAGCTTTCTTT | CASTKPGPNTEAFF
NA | TRBJ1-1 | NA | TRBV7-9 | TGTGCCAGCAGCTTAGGGGTGAGAGTGGGTGCAGCTTTCTTT | CASSLGVRVGAAFF
NA | TRBJ2-2 | NA | TRBV7-9 | TGTGCCAGCAGCAGAGCCGGGGAGCTGTTTTTT | CASSRAGELFF
once | TRBJ1-2 | NA | TRBV10-1 | TGCGCCAGCAGTGAGACAGCTAACTATGGCTACACCTTC | CASSETANYGYTF
NA | TRBJ2-5 | NA | TRBV20-1 | TGCAGTGCTTCACAAGGGGAGACCCAGTACTTC | CSASQGETQYF
NA | TRBJ2-5 | NA | TRBV10-3 | TGTGCCACCGGGTGGTGGGCAGGGAAGATGGAGACCCAGTACTTC | CATGWWAGKMETQYF
once | TRBJ2-7 | TRBD2 | TRBV7-2 | TGTGCCAGCAGCCCCAATAGCGGGAGGACCCCCTACGAGCAGTACTTC | CASSPNSGRTPYEQYF
NA | TRBJ1-5 | NA | TRBV6-5 | TGTGCCAGCAGTCCCGAAGGGTCCTCCAATCAGCCCCAGCATTTT | CASSPEGSSNQPQHF
once | TRBJ2-3 | NA | TRBV19 | TGTGCCAGTAGTAATAAGGGATGGGATACGCAGTATTTT | CASSNKGWDTQYF
NA | TRBJ1-1 | TRBD1 | TRBV5-1 | TGCGCCAGCAGCTTGGAACAGGGGGGGAACACTGAAGCTTTCTTT | CASSLEQGGNTEAFF
NA | TRBJ1-1 | TRBD1 | TRBV10-3 | TGTGCCATCAGGGCCACCGGGACAGGGACAGGTGAAGCTTTCTTT | CAIRATGTGTGEAFF
NA | TRBJ2-2 | TRBD2 | TRBV2 | TGTGCCAGCAGTGAAGCTTCCGGGACTAAGACCGGGGAAAGGTTTTTT | CASSEASGTKTGERFF
few | TRBJ2-5 | TRBD2 | TRBV9 | TGTGCCAGCAGCGTAGTGGCTAGCGGGAGATCCGAGACCCAGTACTTC | CASSVVASGRSETQYF
NA | TRBJ2-3 | TRBD2 | TRBV4-2 | TGTGCCAGCAGCCAAGTCCGCGGGACTAGCGGGAGAGATACGCAGTATTTT | CASSQVRGTSGRDTQYF
NA | TRBJ2-1 | NA | TRBV5-6 | TGTGCCAGCAGCCTCGAGGGGGAGCAGTTCTTC | CASSLEGEQFF
NA | TRBJ1-5 | NA | TRBV7-2 | TGTGCCAGCAGCTCGCTAGACGGATTCAATCAGCCCCAGCATTTT | CASSSLDGFNQPQHF
NA | TRBJ2-2 | NA | TRBV25-1 | TGTGCCAGCAGTGATGGAGGGGGAGACACCGGGGAGCTGTTTTTT | CASSDGGGDTGELFF
NA | TRBJ1-1 | TRBD1 | TRBV5-6 | TGTGCCAGCAGCTTGGTGGAAAGGACAGGGGGGATGAACACTGAAGCTTTCTTT | CASSLVERTGGMNTEAFF
NA | TRBJ2-5 | NA | TRBV21-1 | TGTGCCAGCAGCAAAGCGGGTCAGCAAGAGACCCAGTACTTC | CASSKAGQQETQYF
NA | TRBJ1-1 | TRBD1 | TRBV2 | TGTGCCAGCAGTTTATCCCCAGGGGGGACCACTGAAGCTTTCTTT | CASSLSPGGTTEAFF
NA | TRBJ1-5 | NA | TRBV27 | TGTGCCAGCAGCTCAGGGACTCGACAGGATCAGCCCCAGCATTTT | CASSSGTRQDQPQHF
many | TRBJ2-7 | TRBD2 | TRBV2 | TGTGCCAGCGACGGTCCTTCGGGGGGAGCCTACGAGCAGTACTTC | CASDGPSGGAYEQYF
few | TRBJ2-2 | NA | TRBV6-6 | TGTGCCAGCTGGAACCGAAGTTTATACACCGGGGAGCTGTTTTTT | CASWNRSLYTGELFF
NA | TRBJ2-3 | TRBD1 | TRBV9 | TGTGCCAGCAGCGTGGGACAGGGGGCAGGAGATACGCAGTATTTT | CASSVGQGAGDTQYF
NA | TRBJ1-4 | NA | TRBV11-2 | TGTGCCAGCAGCCGGGGGCTCGGAACTAATGAAAAACTGTTTTTT | CASSRGLGTNEKLFF
NA | TRBJ2-7 | TRBD1 | TRBV7-2 | TGTGCCAGCAGCCCCGCCTGGACAGGGGATTACGAGCAGTACTTC | CASSPAWTGDYEQYF
NA | TRBJ2-1 | NA | TRBV7-8 | TGTGCCAGCAGCTTAGCGAATGGACAGTACAATGAGCAGTTCTTC | CASSLANGQYNEQFF
NA | TRBJ2-6 | NA | TRBV7-2 | TGTGCCAGCAGCTTAGTGGACTCTGGGGCCAACGTCCTGACTTTC | CASSLVDSGANVLTF
NA | TRBJ2-5 | TRBD2 | TRBV7-7 | TGTGCTAGCAGCTTAGGCGGGAGCTGGTGGGAGACCCAGTACTTC | CASSLGGSWWETQYF
NA | TRBJ1-2 | NA | TRBV7-2 | TGTGCCAGCACGACCCGTCAGCCGTCTTATGGCTACACCTTC | CASTTRQPSYGYTF